This T cell receptor (beta chain) originates from a study of OX40 agonist ivuxolimab in advanced cancers. Study background: The mean age was about 57 years, ranging from about 20 to 79, with about 87% of participants male. Findings of the study overall: On average, a greater number of expanded clones characterised CD8+ T cells relative to CD4+.

As for this clone: Antigen unknown. Other DNA variants within this sample encode the same CDR3.

TCRdb's copy holds only in-frame clones and misses some; the assay was immunoSEQ multiplex PCR. The data hold about 45,000 clones, with around 80% observed a single time. The starting material was CD4+ or CD8+ T cells sorted from blood, obtained in a trial of the OX40 agonist ivuxolimab. The TCR originated in an adult with an advanced solid tumor such as melanoma, head and neck, liver or kidney cancer.

This chain's CDR3 is CASSIGAGYEQYF. DNA for the CDR3: TGTGCCAGTAGTATAGGTGCGGGATACGAGCAGTACTTC. J is TRBJ2-7 and V is TRBV19, with D possibly matching TRBD2 (6 bases). The V end lost 1 base, the J end lost 4 bases, and 8 bases lay between the germline ends. The CDR3 spans 13 residues. The germline V gene encodes CDR1 LNHDA and CDR2 SQIVND (reference sequence). Together with reference TRBV19 and TRBJ2-7, the CDR3 gives the full variable domain: DGGITQSPKYLFRKEGQNVTLSCEQNLNHDAMYWYRQDPGQGLRLIYYSQIVNDFQKGDIAEGYSVSREKKESFPLTVTSAQKNPTAFYLCASSIGAGYEQYFGPGTRLTVT.